The T cell receptor beta chain described here comes from a study of blood T cell repertoires in COVID-19. The wider study: Spain, Italy and the United States supplied samples that represented acute and convalescent COVID-19.

Repertoires were generated with immunoSEQ multiplex PCR, while TCRdb's copy carries only in-frame clones and drops some. The top ten clones hold roughly 2.4% of a sample with about 120,000 clones, approximately 87% of them seen once. This clonotype was sampled from a man between 25 and 39 years old with acute or convalescent COVID-19. What was sequenced was peripheral blood.

CDR3 in DNA: TGTGCCAGCAGTTACGAGAGGAACACTGAAGCTTTCTTT. It specifies CASSYERNTEAFF. The chain is built from TRBV6-5 and TRBJ1-1; no firm D call. V lost 2 bases and J 1 base, leaving 5 bases between the germline ends. Germline V lookup: CDR1 MNHEY, CDR2 SVGAGI. The CDR3 runs 13 residues.